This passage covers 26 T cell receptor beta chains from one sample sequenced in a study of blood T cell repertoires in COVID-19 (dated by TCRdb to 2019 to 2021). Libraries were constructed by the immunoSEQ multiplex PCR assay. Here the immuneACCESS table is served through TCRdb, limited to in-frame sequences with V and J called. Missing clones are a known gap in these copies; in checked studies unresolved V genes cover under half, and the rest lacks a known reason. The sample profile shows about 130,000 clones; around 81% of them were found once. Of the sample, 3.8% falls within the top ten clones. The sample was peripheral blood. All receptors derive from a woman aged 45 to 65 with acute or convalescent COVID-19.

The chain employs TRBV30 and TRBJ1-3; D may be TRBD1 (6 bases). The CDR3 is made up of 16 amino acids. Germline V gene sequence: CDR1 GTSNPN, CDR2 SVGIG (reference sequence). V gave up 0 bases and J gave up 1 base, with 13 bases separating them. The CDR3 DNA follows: TGTGCCTGGAGTGTACGCAGGGGAGTTTCTGGAAACACCATATATTTT. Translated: CAWSVRRGVSGNTIYF.

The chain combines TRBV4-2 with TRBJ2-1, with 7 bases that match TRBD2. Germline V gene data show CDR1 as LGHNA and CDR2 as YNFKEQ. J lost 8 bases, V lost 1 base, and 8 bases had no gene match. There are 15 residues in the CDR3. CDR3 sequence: CASSQANGGSDEQFF. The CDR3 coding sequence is TGTGCCAGCAGCCAAGCAAACGGGGGGAGCGATGAGCAGTTCTTC.

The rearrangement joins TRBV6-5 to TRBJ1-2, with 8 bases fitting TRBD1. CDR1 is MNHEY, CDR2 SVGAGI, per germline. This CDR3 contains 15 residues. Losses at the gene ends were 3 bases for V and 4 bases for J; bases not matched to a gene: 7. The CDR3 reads CASSYRDRGPYGYTF. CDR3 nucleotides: TGTGCCAGCAGTTATCGAGACAGGGGTCCCTATGGCTACACCTTC.

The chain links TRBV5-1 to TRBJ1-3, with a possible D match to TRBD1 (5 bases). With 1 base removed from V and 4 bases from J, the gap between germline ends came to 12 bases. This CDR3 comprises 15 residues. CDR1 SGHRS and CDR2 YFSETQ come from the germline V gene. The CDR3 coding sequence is TGCGCCAGCAGCTTGTCGGGGGTCAGAGGAAACACCATATATTTT. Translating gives CASSLSGVRGNTIYF.

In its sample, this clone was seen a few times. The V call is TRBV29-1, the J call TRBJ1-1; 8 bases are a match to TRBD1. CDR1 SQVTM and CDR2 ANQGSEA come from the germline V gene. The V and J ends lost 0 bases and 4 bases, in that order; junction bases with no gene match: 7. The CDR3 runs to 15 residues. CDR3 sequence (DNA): TGCAGCGTTGAAGAGGCAGGGGGCTGGGTCACTGAAGCTTTCTTT. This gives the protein CSVEEAGGWVTEAFF.

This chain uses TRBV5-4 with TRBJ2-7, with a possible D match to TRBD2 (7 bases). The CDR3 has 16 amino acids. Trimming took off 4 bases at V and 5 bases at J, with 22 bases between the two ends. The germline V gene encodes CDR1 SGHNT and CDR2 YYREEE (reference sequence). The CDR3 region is CASSTRRGRGFNEQYF. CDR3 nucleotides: TGTGCCAGCAGCACTCGAAGGGGGAGGGGTTTTAACGAGCAGTACTTC. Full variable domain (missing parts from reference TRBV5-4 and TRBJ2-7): ETGVTQSPTHLIKTRGQQVTLRCSSQSGHNTVSWYQQALGQGPQFIFQYYREEENGRGNFPPRFSGLQFPNYSSELNVNALELDDSALYLCASSTRRGRGFNEQYFGPGTRLTVT.

The CDR3 protein is CASSRGQGYYGYTF. DNA for the CDR3: TGTGCCAGCAGCCGGGGACAGGGGTACTATGGCTACACCTTC. The genes are TRBV28 and TRBJ1-2, with TRBD1 matching 10 bases. The CDR3 is 14 residues long. J was trimmed by 3 bases and V by 6 bases; bases with no gene match: 4. Germline V gene sequence: CDR1 MDHEN, CDR2 SYDVKM.

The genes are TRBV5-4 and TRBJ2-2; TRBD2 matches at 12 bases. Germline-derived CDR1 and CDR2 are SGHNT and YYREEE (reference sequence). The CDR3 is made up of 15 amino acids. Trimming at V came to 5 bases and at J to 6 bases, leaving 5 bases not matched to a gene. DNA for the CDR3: TGTGCCAGCAGAAACCCTAGCGGGGGGGCCGGGGAGCTGTTTTTT. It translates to CASRNPSGGAGELFF.

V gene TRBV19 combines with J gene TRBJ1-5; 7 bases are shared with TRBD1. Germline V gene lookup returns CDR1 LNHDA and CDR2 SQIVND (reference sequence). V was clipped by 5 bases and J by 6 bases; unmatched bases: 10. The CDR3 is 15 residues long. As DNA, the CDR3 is TGTGCCAGTAGTTCCCTCGGGACAGCTACTCAGCCCCAGCATTTT. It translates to CASSSLGTATQPQHF.

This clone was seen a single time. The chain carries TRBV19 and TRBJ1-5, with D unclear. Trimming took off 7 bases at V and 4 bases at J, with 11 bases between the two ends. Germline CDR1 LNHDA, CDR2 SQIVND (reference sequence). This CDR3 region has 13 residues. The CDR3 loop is CASKDPGNQPQHF. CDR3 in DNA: TGTGCCAGTAAGGATCCGGGAAATCAGCCCCAGCATTTT.

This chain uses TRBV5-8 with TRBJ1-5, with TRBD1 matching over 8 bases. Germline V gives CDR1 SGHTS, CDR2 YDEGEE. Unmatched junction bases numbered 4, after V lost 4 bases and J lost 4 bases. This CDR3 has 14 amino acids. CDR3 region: CASSSRQGNQPQHF. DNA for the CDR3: TGTGCCAGCAGCAGTAGACAGGGGAATCAGCCCCAGCATTTT.

The CDR3 nucleotides are TGTGCCAGCAGTCGAACAGGGAACAATCAGCCCCAGCATTTT. Residues: CASSRTGNNQPQHF. V gene TRBV2 combines with J gene TRBJ1-5; D is possibly TRBD1 (6 bases). Trimming shortened V by 5 bases and J by 3 bases, and 11 bases separated the two germline ends. CDR3 size: 14 residues. Germline V lookup: CDR1 SNHLY, CDR2 FYNNEI.

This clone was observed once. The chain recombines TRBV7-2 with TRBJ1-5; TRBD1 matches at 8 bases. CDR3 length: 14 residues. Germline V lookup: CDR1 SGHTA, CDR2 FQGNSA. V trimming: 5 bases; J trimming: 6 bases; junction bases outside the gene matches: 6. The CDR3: CASSTQGGGQPQHF. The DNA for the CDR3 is TGTGCCAGCAGCACACAGGGGGGCGGTCAGCCCCAGCATTTT.

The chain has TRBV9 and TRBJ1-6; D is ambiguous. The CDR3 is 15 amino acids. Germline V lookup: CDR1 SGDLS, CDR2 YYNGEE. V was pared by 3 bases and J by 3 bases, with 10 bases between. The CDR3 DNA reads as TGTGCCAGCAGCGCCAGAGGAAACTATAATTCACCCCTCCACTTT. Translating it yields CASSARGNYNSPLHF.

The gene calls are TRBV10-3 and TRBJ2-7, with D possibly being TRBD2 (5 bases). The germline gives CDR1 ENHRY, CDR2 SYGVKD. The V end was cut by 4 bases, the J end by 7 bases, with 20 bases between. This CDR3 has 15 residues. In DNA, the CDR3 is TGTGCCATCAGTGCCAACAACGGGGATTCAGAAGAGCAGTACTTC. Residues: CAISANNGDSEEQYF.

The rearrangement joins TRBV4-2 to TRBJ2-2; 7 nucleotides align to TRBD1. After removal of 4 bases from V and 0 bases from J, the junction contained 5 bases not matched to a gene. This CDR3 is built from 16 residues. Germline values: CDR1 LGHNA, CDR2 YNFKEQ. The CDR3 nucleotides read TGTGCCAGCAGCCCCGGACAGGCCTCGAACACCGGGGAGCTGTTTTTT. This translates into CASSPGQASNTGELFF.

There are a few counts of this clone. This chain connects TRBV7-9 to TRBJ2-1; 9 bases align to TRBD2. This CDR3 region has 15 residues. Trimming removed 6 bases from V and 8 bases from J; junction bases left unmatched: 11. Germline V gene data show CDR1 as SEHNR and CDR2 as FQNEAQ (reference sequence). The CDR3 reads CASSEVAGAKYEQFF. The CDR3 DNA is TGTGCCAGCAGTGAAGTAGCGGGGGCTAAATATGAGCAGTTCTTC.

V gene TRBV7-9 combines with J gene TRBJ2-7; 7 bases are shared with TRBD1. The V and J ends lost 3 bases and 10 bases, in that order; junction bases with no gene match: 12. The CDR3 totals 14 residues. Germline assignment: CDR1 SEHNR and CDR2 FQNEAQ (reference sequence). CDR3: CASSFETGRQGQYF. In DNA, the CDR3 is TGTGCCAGCAGCTTCGAGACCGGTAGACAGGGTCAGTACTTC.

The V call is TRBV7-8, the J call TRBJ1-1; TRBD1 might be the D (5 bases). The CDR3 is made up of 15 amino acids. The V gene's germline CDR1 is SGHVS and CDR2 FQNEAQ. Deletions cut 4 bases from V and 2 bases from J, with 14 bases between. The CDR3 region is CASSSRDRVNTEAFF. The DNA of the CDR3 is TGTGCCAGCAGCTCGAGAGACAGAGTCAACACTGAAGCTTTCTTT.

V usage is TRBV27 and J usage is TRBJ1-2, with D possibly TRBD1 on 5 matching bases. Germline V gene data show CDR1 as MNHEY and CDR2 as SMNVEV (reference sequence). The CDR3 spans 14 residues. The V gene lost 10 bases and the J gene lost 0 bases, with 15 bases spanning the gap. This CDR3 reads CATYFQGANYGYTF. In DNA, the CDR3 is TGTGCCACCTACTTTCAAGGGGCTAACTATGGCTACACCTTC.

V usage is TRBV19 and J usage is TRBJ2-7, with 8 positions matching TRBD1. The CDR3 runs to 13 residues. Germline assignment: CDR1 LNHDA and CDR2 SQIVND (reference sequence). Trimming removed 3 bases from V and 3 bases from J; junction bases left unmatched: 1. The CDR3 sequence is CASSIGQGYEQYF. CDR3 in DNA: TGTGCCAGTAGTATCGGACAGGGCTACGAGCAGTACTTC.

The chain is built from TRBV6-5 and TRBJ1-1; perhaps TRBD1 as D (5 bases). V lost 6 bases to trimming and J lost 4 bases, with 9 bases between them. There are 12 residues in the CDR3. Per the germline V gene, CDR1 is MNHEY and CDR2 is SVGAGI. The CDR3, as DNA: TGTGCCAGCAGGGACCAGGGCACTGAAGCTTTCTTT. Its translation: CASRDQGTEAFF.

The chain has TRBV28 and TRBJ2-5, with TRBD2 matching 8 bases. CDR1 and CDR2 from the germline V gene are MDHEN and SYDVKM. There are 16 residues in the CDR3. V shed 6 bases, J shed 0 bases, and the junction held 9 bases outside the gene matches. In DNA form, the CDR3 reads TGTGCCAGCAGCCCCCAGGGGCGGGAGGACCAAGAGACCCAGTACTTC. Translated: CASSPQGREDQETQYF.

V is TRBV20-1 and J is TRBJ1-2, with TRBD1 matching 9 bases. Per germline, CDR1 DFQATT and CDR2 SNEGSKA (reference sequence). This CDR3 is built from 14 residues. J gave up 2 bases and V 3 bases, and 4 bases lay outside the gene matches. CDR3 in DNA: TGCAGTGCTAGTTCAGGGACAGGGAACTATGGCTACACCTTC. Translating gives CSASSGTGNYGYTF.

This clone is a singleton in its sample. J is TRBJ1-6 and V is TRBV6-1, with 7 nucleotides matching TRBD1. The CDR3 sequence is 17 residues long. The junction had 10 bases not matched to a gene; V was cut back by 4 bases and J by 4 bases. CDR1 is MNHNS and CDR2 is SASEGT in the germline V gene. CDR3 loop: CASSVTMTGTYNSPLHF. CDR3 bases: TGTGCCAGCAGTGTTACTATGACAGGGACGTATAATTCACCCCTCCACTTT.

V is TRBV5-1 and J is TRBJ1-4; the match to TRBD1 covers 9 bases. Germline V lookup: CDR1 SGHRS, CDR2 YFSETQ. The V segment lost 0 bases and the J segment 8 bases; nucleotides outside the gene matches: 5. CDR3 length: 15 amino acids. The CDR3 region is CASSLGDRGSEKLFF. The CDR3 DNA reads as TGCGCCAGCAGCTTGGGCGACAGGGGGTCGGAAAAACTGTTTTTT.